The T cell receptor beta chain under discussion was sequenced for a study of CD8 T cells in ankylosing spondylitis. V was cut by 0 bases and J by 2 bases, with 8 bases left in between. The CDR3 runs 15 residues. CDR1 is LGHDT and CDR2 is YNNKEL in the germline V gene (reference sequence). As concerns this clonotype: The target antigen is unknown.

Molecular-barcoded quantitative 5'-RACE produced these TCR beta libraries. In TCRdb, the 5' RACE reads were re-called with MiXCR into one record per CDR3 protein. This table holds some 270,000 distinct CDR3 sequences, about 18% found once. Regarding the study as a whole: There was reportedly significant enrichment of clones that were disease-linked in matched ankylosing spondylitis synovial fluid.

What was sequenced was blood, either unsorted or a sorted T cell fraction (not recorded which). The chain links TRBV3-1 to TRBJ2-1, with a tentative D call TRBD1 (6 bases). The clonotype comes from a male donor with ankylosing spondylitis or in good health (not recorded which). CDR3 residues: CASSQEPGAYNEQFF. CDR3 nucleotide sequence: TGTGCCAGCAGCCAAGAACCAGGGGCCTACAATGAGCAGTTCTTC.